These 19 T cell receptor beta chains share one sample of origin, sequenced in a study of blood T cell repertoires in COVID-19. The repertoire was sequenced with immunoSEQ multiplex PCR; TCRdb's copy has only in-frame clones and lacks some. Of a few hundred thousand clones listed, roughly 87% are singletons. The sequenced material came from peripheral blood. The receptors shown here come from a man aged 18 to 30 with active or convalescent COVID-19.

This clone was found once. The V call is TRBV11-2, the J call TRBJ2-1, with TRBD2 identical over 8 bases. The J segment lost 2 bases and the V segment lost 3 bases, leaving 3 bases of the junction unmatched. The CDR3 contains 15 residues. CDR1 is SGHAT, CDR2 FQNNGV, per germline. The CDR3 DNA sequence: TGTGCCAGCAGCTTTACTAGCGGAACCTACAATGAGCAGTTCTTC. Residues: CASSFTSGTYNEQFF.

The chain is built from TRBV23-1 and TRBJ2-6; TRBD1 is a possible D gene (6 bases). TRBV23-1 falls under the ORF class, with uncertain function. This CDR3 region has 19 residues. V was clipped by 8 bases and J by 1 base, with 24 bases between them. CDR3 bases: TGCGCCAGCCATCAGAAATCCGGGACAAGGGAATCTGGGGCCAACGTCCTGACTTTC. Amino acids: CASHQKSGTRESGANVLTF.

The gene calls are TRBV25-1 and TRBJ1-2; no firm D call. V was clipped by 3 bases and J by 4 bases, with 15 bases between them. Germline assignment: CDR1 MGHDK and CDR2 SYGVNS. The CDR3 spans 15 residues. This CDR3 is CASSDSMSIFYGYTF. The CDR3 DNA follows: TGTGCCAGCAGTGATAGTATGAGCATCTTCTATGGCTACACCTTC.

In DNA form, the CDR3 reads TGCGCCAGCAGCTTGGGTGGGACAGATAATTCACCCCTCCACTTT. Its translation: CASSLGGTDNSPLHF. V is TRBV5-1 and J is TRBJ1-6, with 7 bases lining up with TRBD1. The CDR3 is 15 amino acids. The trim removed 0 bases at V and 5 bases at J, leaving 2 bases unmatched. Germline V lookup: CDR1 SGHRS, CDR2 YFSETQ.

The CDR3 spells CASGRDYLSHEQYF. The CDR3 DNA is TGTGCCAGCGGCCGGGACTACCTATCCCACGAGCAGTACTTC. This chain connects TRBV5-4 to TRBJ2-7; 7 nucleotides match TRBD2. The CDR3 totals 14 residues. Germline CDR1 SGHNT, CDR2 YYREEE (reference sequence). V was pared by 7 bases and J by 5 bases, with 12 bases of the junction left unmatched.

The chain joins TRBV9 to TRBJ2-1; D might be TRBD2 (5 bases). Trimming took off 2 bases at V and 4 bases at J, with 13 bases between the two ends. There are 15 residues in the CDR3. CDR1 and CDR2 from the germline V gene are SGDLS and YYNGEE. DNA of the CDR3: TGTGCCAGCAGCGTTTCGGGCACGGGGTACAATGAGCAGTTCTTC. This gives the protein CASSVSGTGYNEQFF.

CDR3 amino acids: CASSQTFGLFF. CDR3 coding DNA: TGTGCCAGCAGTCAAACCTTCGGACTGTTTTTT. The V gene is TRBV28, the J gene TRBJ1-4, with D hard to call. Germline values: CDR1 MDHEN, CDR2 SYDVKM. This CDR3 is 11 amino acids long. V was shortened by 5 bases and J by 13 bases, with 11 bases between the two germline ends.

This clone was seen a handful of times. The V and J genes are TRBV18 and TRBJ2-7; 9 bases are a match to TRBD1. The CDR3 is 17 residues long. Germline-derived CDR1 and CDR2 are KGHSH and LQKENI. V was pared by 1 base and J by 3 bases, with 10 bases of the junction left unmatched. The CDR3 nucleotides are TGTGCCAGCTCACCACGCGGATCTGAGACAGGGGGCTACGAGCAGTACTTC. Its translation is CASSPRGSETGGYEQYF.

Here the CDR3 reads CASSEALPGGTRSLDQYEQYF. In DNA form, the CDR3 reads TGTGCCAGCAGTGAAGCGCTTCCGGGCGGGACGAGATCGCTAGATCAGTACGAGCAGTACTTC. The gene calls are TRBV2 and TRBJ2-7; tentative D call: TRBD2 (6 bases). The germline V and J ends were trimmed by 0 bases and 4 bases, with 31 bases remaining between them. Germline-derived CDR1 and CDR2 are SNHLY and FYNNEI. CDR3 length: 21 amino acids.

The chain is built from TRBV14 and TRBJ2-7; no definite D call. CDR1 SGHDN and CDR2 FVKESK come from the germline V gene. Trimming removed 6 bases at V and 4 bases at J, with 16 bases between. This CDR3 is 14 amino acids long. The CDR3 nucleotides read TGTGCCAGCAGAGACATACCGGCTGGTTACGAGCAGTACTTC. It is translated as CASRDIPAGYEQYF. Complete variable domain (other parts from reference TRBV14 and TRBJ2-7): EAGVTQFPSHSVIEKGQTVTLRCDPISGHDNLYWYRRVMGKEIKFLLHFVKESKQDESGMPNNRFLAERTGGTYSTLKVQPAELEDSGVYFCASRDIPAGYEQYFGPGTRLTVT.

The V gene is TRBV19, the J gene TRBJ1-1; perhaps TRBD1 as D (5 bases). V dropped 5 bases and J dropped 2 bases, with 12 bases sitting between them. The CDR3 spans 14 residues. The germline CDR1 and CDR2 sequences are LNHDA and SQIVND (reference sequence). CDR3 loop: CASSDRSYNTEAFF. The CDR3 nucleotides are TGTGCCAGTAGTGACAGAAGCTACAACACTGAAGCTTTCTTT.

This chain connects TRBV7-9 to TRBJ2-1; 7 bases map to TRBD1. The CDR3 spans 15 residues. CDR1 SEHNR and CDR2 FQNEAQ come from the germline V gene (reference sequence). The ends lost 5 bases at V and 9 bases at J; junction bases unmatched: 13. In DNA, the CDR3 is TGTGCCAGCAGCCAGGGACAGCCCCGGTTGGGTGAGCAGTTCTTC. Protein product: CASSQGQPRLGEQFF. Complete variable domain (other parts from reference TRBV7-9 and TRBJ2-1): DTGVSQNPRHKITKRGQNVTFRCDPISEHNRLYWYRQTLGQGPEFLTYFQNEAQLEKSRLLSDRFSAERPKGSFSTLEIQRTEQGDSAMYLCASSQGQPRLGEQFFGPGTRLTVL.

This chain uses TRBV18 with TRBJ2-7; 11 bases line up with TRBD1. Trimming cost V 8 bases and J 5 bases; bases outside gene matches: 11. The germline gives CDR1 KGHSH, CDR2 LQKENI. CDR3 length: 15 amino acids. The CDR3, as DNA: TGTGCCAGCCACCGGGACAGGGGGAGTCGGGACGAGCAGTACTTC. It specifies CASHRDRGSRDEQYF. Filled out from reference TRBV18 and TRBJ2-7, the complete variable domain reads NAGVMQNPRHLVRRRGQEARLRCSPMKGHSHVYWYRQLPEEGLKFMVYLQKENIIDESGMPKERFSAEFPKEGPSILRIQQVVRGDSAAYFCASHRDRGSRDEQYFGPGTRLTVT.

This clone was seen a handful of times. The chain combines TRBV12-3 or TRBV12-4 with TRBJ2-1; 7 bases agree with TRBD1. Trimming at V came to 7 bases and at J to 4 bases, leaving 4 bases not matched to a gene. The CDR3 length is 13 residues. In nucleotides, the CDR3 is TGTGCCAGCACTGGACAGGAGTACAATGAGCAGTTCTTC. Residues: CASTGQEYNEQFF.

This sequence joins TRBV4-1 and TRBJ2-1; D remains unclear. With 0 bases removed from V and 9 bases from J, the gap between germline ends came to 6 bases. Germline CDR1 and CDR2: MGHRA and YSYEKL. CDR3 size: 12 residues. CDR3 in amino acids: CASSQDPGEQFF. DNA of the CDR3: TGCGCCAGCAGCCAAGACCCGGGTGAGCAGTTCTTC.

The chain is built from TRBV18 and TRBJ2-1, with 10 nucleotides matching TRBD1. CDR1 and CDR2 from the germline V gene are KGHSH and LQKENI. After removal of 3 bases from V and 9 bases from J, the junction contained 8 bases not matched to a gene. CDR3 length: 15 amino acids. CDR3 in DNA: TGTGCCAGCTCACCTTCGGACAGGGGGTATGGTGAGCAGTTCTTC. The encoded protein is CASSPSDRGYGEQFF.

V and J are TRBV3-1 (or the pseudogene TRBV3-2) and TRBJ1-2; D might be TRBD1 (5 bases). Germline CDR1 reads LGHDT; CDR2 reads YNNKEL (reference sequence). The V and J ends lost 3 bases and 6 bases respectively, with 17 bases between them. The CDR3 loop spans 15 amino acids. The CDR3, as DNA: TGTGCCAGCAGCCATTACAGGCCGCATGAGAATGGCTACACCTTC. This encodes CASSHYRPHENGYTF.

The chain recombines TRBV12-3 or TRBV12-4 with TRBJ2-7, with 7 bases aligning to TRBD1. The CDR3 is made up of 13 amino acids. Trimming at V came to 5 bases and at J to 4 bases, leaving 5 bases not matched to a gene. CDR3 sequence (DNA): TGTGCCAGCAGTCCCTTGACAGGGTACGAGCAGTACTTC. Translating gives CASSPLTGYEQYF.

The V and J genes are TRBV2 and TRBJ1-3, with D uncertain. The CDR3 sequence is 15 residues long. Trimming cost V 8 bases and J 0 bases, with 14 bases left between them. Germline-derived CDR1 and CDR2 are SNHLY and FYNNEI. For the CDR3, the DNA is TGTGCCAGCGGGCCCGGCAGAAACTCTGGAAACACCATATATTTT. Protein sequence: CASGPGRNSGNTIYF.